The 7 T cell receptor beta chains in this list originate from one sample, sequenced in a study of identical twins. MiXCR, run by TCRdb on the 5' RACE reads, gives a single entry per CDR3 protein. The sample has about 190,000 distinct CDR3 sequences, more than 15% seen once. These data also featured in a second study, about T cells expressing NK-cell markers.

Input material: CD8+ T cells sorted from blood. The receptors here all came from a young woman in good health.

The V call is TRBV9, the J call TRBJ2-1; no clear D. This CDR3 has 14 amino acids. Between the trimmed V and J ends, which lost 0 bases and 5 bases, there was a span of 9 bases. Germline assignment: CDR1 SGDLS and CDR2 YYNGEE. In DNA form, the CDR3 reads TGTGCCAGCAGCGTAGTAGGTCCTGACAATGAGCAGTTCTTC. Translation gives CASSVVGPDNEQFF. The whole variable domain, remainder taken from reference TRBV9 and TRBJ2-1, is DSGVTQTPKHLITATGQRVTLRCSPRSGDLSVYWYQQSLDQGLQFLIQYYNGEERAKGNILERFSAQQFPDLHSELNLSSLELGDSALYFCASSVVGPDNEQFFGPGTRLTVL.

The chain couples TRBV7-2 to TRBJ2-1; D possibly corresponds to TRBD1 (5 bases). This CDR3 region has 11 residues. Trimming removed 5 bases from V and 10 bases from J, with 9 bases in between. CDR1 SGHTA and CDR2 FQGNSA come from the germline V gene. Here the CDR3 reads CASSPGWEQFF. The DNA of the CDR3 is TGTGCCAGCAGCCCAGGGTGGGAGCAGTTCTTC.

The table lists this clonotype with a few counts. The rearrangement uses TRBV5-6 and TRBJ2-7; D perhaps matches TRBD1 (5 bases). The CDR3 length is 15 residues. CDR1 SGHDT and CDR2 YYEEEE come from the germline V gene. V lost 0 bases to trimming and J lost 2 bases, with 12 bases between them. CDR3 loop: CASSLGVGQAYEQYF. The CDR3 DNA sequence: TGTGCCAGCAGCTTGGGAGTGGGGCAGGCCTACGAGCAGTACTTC.

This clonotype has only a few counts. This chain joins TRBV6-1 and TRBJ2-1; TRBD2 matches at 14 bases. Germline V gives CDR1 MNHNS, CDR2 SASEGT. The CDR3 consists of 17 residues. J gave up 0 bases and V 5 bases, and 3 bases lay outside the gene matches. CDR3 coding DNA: TGTGCCAGCAGTACAGGGACTAGCGGGAGCTCCTACAATGAGCAGTTCTTC. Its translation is CASSTGTSGSSYNEQFF.

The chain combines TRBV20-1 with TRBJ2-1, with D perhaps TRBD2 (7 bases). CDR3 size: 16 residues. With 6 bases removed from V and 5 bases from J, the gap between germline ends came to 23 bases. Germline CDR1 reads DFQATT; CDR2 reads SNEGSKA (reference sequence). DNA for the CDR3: TGCAGTGCGACGGGGGGCCCGTCGATCTTGAACAATGAGCAGTTCTTC. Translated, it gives CSATGGPSILNNEQFF.

In nucleotides, the CDR3 is TGTGCCAGCAGTAATATCTCGCTCCTTTCCCATTACAATGAGCAGTTCTTC. The encoded protein is CASSNISLLSHYNEQFF. The chain is built from TRBV6-1 and TRBJ2-1, with unresolved D. The ends were cut back, 5 bases at V and 4 bases at J, with 21 bases in the middle. This CDR3 has 17 amino acids. The germline gives CDR1 MNHNS, CDR2 SASEGT.

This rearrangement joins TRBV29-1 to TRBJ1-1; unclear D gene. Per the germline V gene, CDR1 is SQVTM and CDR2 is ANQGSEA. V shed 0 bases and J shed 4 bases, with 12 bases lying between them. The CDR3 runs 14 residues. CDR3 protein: CSVEDPRGGTEAFF. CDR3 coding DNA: TGCAGCGTTGAAGACCCCCGGGGTGGCACTGAAGCTTTCTTT.